This TCR beta chain was profiled in a study of blood T cell repertoires in COVID-19. Study details: T cells, B-cell-depleted T cells, or PBMCs provided the cDNA or gDNA that served as material.

Losses at the gene ends were 5 bases for V and 6 bases for J; bases not matched to a gene: 7. This CDR3 has 15 residues. CDR1 KGHSH and CDR2 LQKENI come from the germline V gene. Original analysis: Amplification from reference gene primers served as the basis for estimated nucleated cell counts. Sequenced by immunoSEQ multiplex PCR; TCRdb stores in-frame clones only, minus some. V, J and clone size are taken as reported in that table, and D and trimming were inferred from the DNA itself. The sample includes around 100,000 clones, just under 85% seen only once; the top ten take 13%. This clonotype was obtained from a man between 45 and 60 years old with active or convalescent COVID-19. J is TRBJ1-4 and V is TRBV18, with 9 nucleotides matching TRBD1. Material for sequencing was peripheral blood. Here the CDR3 DNA reads TGTGCCAGCTCAGAGGACAGGGGTCGGGATGAAAAACTGTTTTTT. Its translation is CASSEDRGRDEKLFF.